A single sample is the source of the 28 T cell receptor beta chains below, sequenced in a study of T cells after yellow fever vaccination. MiXCR, applied by TCRdb to the 5' RACE reads, yields one record per CDR3 protein. The sample shows about 310,000 distinct CDR3 sequences, about 3.5% of them seen only once. Sequenced material: PBMCs, taken on the day of the yellow fever booster vaccination. These receptors originate from a man younger than 35 who received the YFV17D yellow fever vaccine.

At least ten counts were recorded for this clonotype. The V gene is TRBV10-3, the J gene TRBJ2-5; D is uncertain. The CDR3 is 13 amino acids. Germline-derived CDR1 and CDR2 are ENHRY and SYGVKD. V was cut by 0 bases and J by 3 bases, with 5 bases left in between. In nucleotides, the CDR3 is TGTGCCATCAGTGAGTCTAAGGAAGAGACCCAGTACTTC. This translates into CAISESKEETQYF.

This clonotype was seen many times. The rearrangement uses TRBV5-1 and TRBJ2-1, with 7 bases matching TRBD2. V was clipped by 0 bases and J by 0 bases; unmatched bases: 3. This CDR3 has 16 residues. Germline CDR1 and CDR2: SGHRS and YFSETQ. DNA of the CDR3: TGCGCCAGCAGCTTGGTAGGCGGGGGCTCCTACAATGAGCAGTTCTTC. Its translation: CASSLVGGGSYNEQFF.

This chain uses TRBV7-9 with TRBJ1-1; no definite D call. Germline V gene data show CDR1 as SEHNR and CDR2 as FQNEAQ (reference sequence). The CDR3 length is 15 residues. The V end was cut by 1 base, the J end by 4 bases, with 13 bases between. CDR3 loop: CASSLVVSPTTEAFF. The CDR3 DNA reads TGTGCCAGCAGCTTAGTAGTTTCCCCGACCACTGAAGCTTTCTTT. Combining the CDR3 with reference TRBV7-9 and TRBJ1-1 gives the whole variable domain DTGVSQNPRHKITKRGQNVTFRCDPISEHNRLYWYRQTLGQGPEFLTYFQNEAQLEKSRLLSDRFSAERPKGSFSTLEIQRTEQGDSAMYLCASSLVVSPTTEAFFGQGTRLTVV.

This clonotype turned up a few times. The rearrangement uses TRBV20-1 and TRBJ2-7; no definite D call. Trimming took 5 bases from V and 0 from J, leaving 11 bases between them. Germline V gene sequence: CDR1 DFQATT, CDR2 SNEGSKA (reference sequence). The CDR3 is 13 residues long. The CDR3 region has the DNA TGCAGTGCTGGCCCAAGGGACTCCTACGAGCAGTACGTC. This codes for CSAGPRDSYEQYV.

This clonotype was counted only a few times. The chain combines TRBV4-3 with TRBJ2-7; D possibly corresponds to TRBD1 (6 bases). The CDR3 sequence is 15 residues long. The germline CDR1 and CDR2 sequences are LGHNA and YSLEER. Deletions cut 1 base from V and 1 base from J, with 11 bases between. The CDR3 DNA reads TGCGCCAGCAGCCAAGTACAGGGAAAATCCTACGAGCAGTACTTC. Protein: CASSQVQGKSYEQYF.

This clonotype has a handful of counts. This chain connects TRBV6-6 to TRBJ2-2; 7 nucleotides line up with TRBD2. Trimming at V came to 7 bases and at J to 0 bases, leaving 5 bases not matched to a gene. Germline CDR1 and CDR2: MNHNY and SVGAGI (reference sequence). The CDR3 contains 15 residues. The CDR3 is CASIKAGSNTGELFF. DNA of the CDR3: TGTGCCAGCATAAAAGCGGGGTCGAACACCGGGGAGCTGTTTTTT.

This clonotype has a count of ten or more. J is TRBJ2-1 and V is TRBV18; D unclear. Germline CDR1 is KGHSH and CDR2 is LQKENI. The length of the CDR3 is 15 residues. V lost 6 bases to trimming and J lost 5 bases, with 17 bases between them. The CDR3 DNA follows: TGTGCCAGCTCCCCCGCCGTCGGATACAACAATGAGCAGTTCTTC. It yields the protein CASSPAVGYNNEQFF. Supplemented by reference TRBV18 and TRBJ2-1, the full variable domain reads NAGVMQNPRHLVRRRGQEARLRCSPMKGHSHVYWYRQLPEEGLKFMVYLQKENIIDESGMPKERFSAEFPKEGPSILRIQQVVRGDSAAYFCASSPAVGYNNEQFFGPGTRLTVL.

This clonotype occurred a few times. The junction departs from the called germline gene at one end, perhaps through a read error. The chain uses TRBV20-1 and TRBJ1-1; D may be TRBD1 (5 bases). In germline, CDR1 is DFQATT, CDR2 SNEGSKA (reference sequence). This CDR3 comprises 13 residues. The CDR3 DNA reads TGCAGTGCGAGAGATGGAGGGGACACTGAAGCTTTCTTT. As protein: CSARDGGDTEAFF.

This clonotype was counted many times. The V gene is TRBV9, the J gene TRBJ1-1, with 10 bases that match TRBD1. CDR1 is SGDLS and CDR2 is YYNGEE in the germline V gene. The junction had 7 bases not matched to a gene; V was cut back by 5 bases and J by 3 bases. The length of the CDR3 is 15 residues. CDR3 protein: CASSGDRGSDTEAFF. CDR3 in DNA: TGTGCCAGCAGTGGGGACAGGGGTTCGGACACTGAAGCTTTCTTT.

This clonotype was observed many times. The chain is built from TRBV6-4 and TRBJ2-2; D is uncertain. Germline lookup yields CDR1 MRHNA and CDR2 SNTAGT. There are 14 residues in the CDR3. The V end was cut by 4 bases, the J end by 0 bases, with 6 bases between. In DNA, the CDR3 is TGTGCCAGCAGTGGGACCGCGAACACCGGGGAGCTGTTTTTT. This gives the protein CASSGTANTGELFF.

This clonotype appeared many times. In DNA, the CDR3 is TGCAGTGCTAGAGTTCTAGGTCGGCAGACCGACACTGAAGCTTTCTTT. This sequence encodes CSARVLGRQTDTEAFF. The chain couples TRBV20-1 to TRBJ1-1, with D uncertain. This CDR3 contains 16 residues. V was trimmed by 1 base and J by 3 bases, leaving 18 bases between them. Germline V gene lookup returns CDR1 DFQATT and CDR2 SNEGSKA (reference sequence).

The chain joins TRBV5-4 to TRBJ2-7; D not certain. V dropped 0 bases and J dropped 2 bases, with 6 bases sitting between them. Germline values: CDR1 SGHNT, CDR2 YYREEE (reference sequence). The CDR3 has 13 residues. DNA of the CDR3: TGTGCCAGCAGCTTGGGGCGAACCTACGAGCAGTACGTC. Translating gives CASSLGRTYEQYV.

Many counts were recorded for this clonotype. This chain connects TRBV15 to TRBJ1-2; 10 bases map to TRBD1. Trimming cost V 4 bases and J 4 bases; bases outside gene matches: 3. The CDR3 loop spans 14 amino acids. The germline gives CDR1 LNHNV, CDR2 YYDKDF (reference sequence). The CDR3 DNA sequence: TGTGCCACCAGCATCGACAGGGGGCCCTATGGCTACACCTTC. Translated: CATSIDRGPYGYTF.

This clonotype showed up just once. This chain uses TRBV4-1 with TRBJ2-7; no clear D. Germline assignment: CDR1 MGHRA and CDR2 YSYEKL. The CDR3 covers 14 residues. Trimming removed 4 bases at V and 5 bases at J, with 15 bases between. This CDR3 reads CASSRDQVYDEQYF. Written as DNA, the CDR3 is TGCGCCAGCAGCCGAGATCAGGTCTATGACGAGCAGTACTTC.

This clonotype turned up a few times. Possible read error: a much larger clone is one base away. The chain couples TRBV3-1 to TRBJ2-5, with D uncertain. The germline gives CDR1 LGHDT, CDR2 YNNKEL (reference sequence). Trimming took 3 bases from V and 7 from J, leaving 6 bases between them. This CDR3 spans 11 amino acids. The CDR3 region has the DNA TGTGCCAGCAGCCACGAGGTGACCCAGTACTTC. Translation: CASSHEVTQYF.

This sequence joins TRBV4-2 and TRBJ2-7; TRBD1 matches at 8 bases. The length of the CDR3 is 13 residues. The germline V gene encodes CDR1 LGHNA and CDR2 YNFKEQ. V trimming: 3 bases; J trimming: 3 bases; junction bases outside the gene matches: 1. CDR3 DNA: TGTGCCAGCAGCCATGGACAGGGCTACGAGCAGTACTTC. It codes for CASSHGQGYEQYF.

The chain joins TRBV7-3 to TRBJ1-1; D unclear. The length of the CDR3 is 14 residues. V was clipped by 4 bases and J by 5 bases, with 14 bases between them. Germline V gene data show CDR1 as SGHTA and CDR2 as FQGTGA. This CDR3 reads CASSSQGPRTEAFF. The DNA of the CDR3 is TGTGCCAGCAGCTCCCAAGGGCCCAGAACTGAAGCTTTCTTT.

The chain has TRBV9 and TRBJ2-3, with D tentatively TRBD2 (6 bases). Trimming stripped 0 bases from V and 3 bases from J, with 14 bases between. CDR3 length: 16 amino acids. Germline V gene sequence: CDR1 SGDLS, CDR2 YYNGEE. The CDR3 reads CASSVGLDDRTDTQYF. The CDR3 region has the DNA TGTGCCAGCAGCGTAGGACTAGACGACAGAACAGATACGCAGTATTTT.

This clonotype has only a few counts. V usage is TRBV28 and J usage is TRBJ1-1, with D uncertain. The CDR3 has 13 residues. V was shortened by 7 bases and J by 3 bases, with 12 bases between the two germline ends. The germline V gene has CDR1 MDHEN and CDR2 SYDVKM. The CDR3 loop is CASNKRPDTEAFF. CDR3 bases: TGTGCCAGCAATAAGAGGCCGGACACTGAAGCTTTCTTT.

This clonotype showed up many times. The chain has TRBV11-2 and TRBJ2-2; D unclear. Germline CDR1 is SGHAT and CDR2 is FQNNGV. The CDR3 spans 13 residues. Between the trimmed V and J ends, which lost 3 bases and 3 bases, there was a span of 5 bases. CDR3 region: CASSLVDTGELFF. CDR3 in DNA: TGTGCCAGCAGCTTGGTTGACACCGGGGAGCTGTTTTTT.

At least ten counts were recorded for this clonotype. This chain uses TRBV5-1 with TRBJ2-3; TRBD2 matches 7 bases. The CDR3 sequence is 15 residues long. J gave up 3 bases and V 5 bases, and 9 bases lay outside the gene matches. Germline CDR1 reads SGHRS; CDR2 reads YFSETQ. The CDR3: CASSLIGRVTDTQYF. DNA of the CDR3: TGCGCCAGCAGTCTGATAGGGAGGGTGACAGATACGCAGTATTTT.

In its sample, this clonotype was seen many times. The rearrangement links TRBV5-1 to TRBJ2-3, with D perhaps TRBD2 (6 bases). The germline V gene has CDR1 SGHRS and CDR2 YFSETQ. The V end was cut by 2 bases, the J end by 4 bases, with 17 bases between. CDR3 length: 16 amino acids. The CDR3 sequence is CASSLWTRGGADTQYF. CDR3 bases: TGCGCCAGCAGCTTATGGACGCGAGGCGGGGCAGATACGCAGTATTTT.

This clonotype was detected ten times or more. This chain connects TRBV15 to TRBJ2-1, with a weak D call TRBD2 (7 bases). Looked up from germline, CDR1 is LNHNV and CDR2 is YYDKDF (reference sequence). V lost 1 base to trimming and J lost 4 bases, with 14 bases between them. The CDR3 totals 16 residues. The CDR3 loop is CATSRVAAGAYNEQFF. The CDR3 DNA sequence: TGTGCCACCAGCAGAGTGGCGGCGGGGGCATACAATGAGCAGTTCTTC. Full variable domain (missing parts from reference TRBV15 and TRBJ2-1): DAMVIQNPRYQVTQFGKPVTLSCSQTLNHNVMYWYQQKSSQAPKLLFHYYDKDFNNEADTPDNFQSRRPNTSFCFLDIRSPGLGDTAMYLCATSRVAAGAYNEQFFGPGTRLTVL.

Details on this clonotype: A read error may produce the germline difference seen at one junction end. This chain uses TRBV10-3 with TRBJ2-3; the D gene is possibly TRBD2 (5 bases). CDR1 ENHRY and CDR2 SYGVKD come from the germline V gene. The CDR3 totals 15 residues. CDR3 DNA sequence: TGTGCCAACAGTGAGGGAGCTTCTAGCACAGATACGCAGTATTTT. This codes for CANSEGASSTDTQYF.

In its sample, this clonotype was seen a few times. The chain has TRBV5-1 and TRBJ1-5; D uncertain. Germline CDR1 is SGHRS and CDR2 is YFSETQ. The CDR3 contains 14 residues. V lost 4 bases and J 2 bases, leaving 10 bases between the germline ends. The CDR3 region has the DNA TGCGCCAGCAGCCCTGGACCGCGCAATCAGCCCCAGCATTTT. Its translation: CASSPGPRNQPQHF.

This clonotype was found a few times. This chain links TRBV4-3 with TRBJ1-2; D ambiguous. Germline V gene data show CDR1 as LGHNA and CDR2 as YSLEER. The CDR3 is 15 residues long. V dropped 0 bases and J dropped 4 bases, with 12 bases sitting between them. The CDR3 loop reads CASSQDEGRIYGYTF. CDR3 nucleotides: TGCGCCAGCAGCCAAGATGAGGGTCGGATCTATGGCTACACCTTC.

CDR3 residues: CSAPPAAGGPDTQYF. CDR3 DNA: TGCAGTGCTCCTCCTGCGGCGGGGGGGCCGGATACGCAGTATTTT. V is TRBV20-1 and J is TRBJ2-3; 9 bases are a match to TRBD2. This CDR3 is 15 amino acids long. Germline CDR1 is DFQATT and CDR2 is SNEGSKA (reference sequence). V was clipped by 5 bases and J by 6 bases; unmatched bases: 12.

This chain links TRBV6-2 or TRBV6-3 with TRBJ2-7, with D perhaps being TRBD1 or TRBD2 (5 bases each). Germline V lookup: CDR1 MNHEY, CDR2 SVGEGT. The V end was cut by 0 bases, the J end by 4 bases, with 7 bases between. CDR3 length: 13 amino acids. The CDR3 DNA reads TGTGCCAGCAGTTACTCGGGGGTGTACGAGCAGTACGTC. This encodes CASSYSGVYEQYV.